This is a list of T cell receptor beta chains from one sample in a study of beta chain features in type 1 diabetes. Libraries were prepared by immunoSEQ multiplex PCR; TCRdb keeps only in-frame clonotypes and omits some of them. This sample has about 160,000 clones; around 9% occur once, and the top ten carry 0.7%. The sample comprised central memory CD4+ T cells from blood. Every receptor here comes from a woman aged 30 to 39 with type 1 diabetes. The CDR3 runs from the conserved cysteine through the conserved F or W. A D gene is named only where the DNA matches it firmly. Expanded clones are given a class, and other clones once, few, many or no size at all.

j_call,d_call,v_call,clone_size,cdr3_nt,cdr3_aa
TRBJ2-1,TRBD2,TRBV10-3,NA,TGTGCCATCAGTGAGGGACTAGCGGGAACTGAGCAGTTCTTC,CAISEGLAGTEQFF
TRBJ2-7,TRBD2,TRBV29-1,few,TGCAGCGTTGCCGGGACTAGCGGAGGAAGGGACGAGCAGTACTTC,CSVAGTSGGRDEQYF
TRBJ2-5,TRBD2,TRBV7-3,few,TGTGCCAGCAGCTTAGGGGGGGTACAAGAGACCCAGTACTTC,CASSLGGVQETQYF
TRBJ1-4,NA,TRBV29-1,few,TGCAGCGTCACAGGACATAATGAAAAACTGTTTTTT,CSVTGHNEKLFF
TRBJ1-3,TRBD1,TRBV28,NA,TGTGCCAGCAGCACAAGACAGGGAAACTCTGGAAACACCATATATTTT,CASSTRQGNSGNTIYF
TRBJ2-1,TRBD2,TRBV7-9,NA,TGTGCCAGCCGACTAGCGGGAGTGCGGGAGCAGTTCTTC,CASRLAGVREQFF
TRBJ1-2,NA,TRBV6-1,once,TGTGCCAGCAGTATTGAGTATGGCTACACCTTC,CASSIEYGYTF
TRBJ2-1,TRBD1,TRBV7-3,NA,TGTGCCAGCAGCTTAAGGCAGGGGGCCAACAATGAGCAGTTCTTC,CASSLRQGANNEQFF
TRBJ2-3,NA,TRBV5-1,NA,TGCGCCAGCAGCTTGGAAGGCAGGCCCACAGATACGCAGTATTTT,CASSLEGRPTDTQYF
TRBJ1-1,NA,TRBV7-9,few,TGTGCCAGCAGCTTAGATTACAGGGTGAACACTGAAGCTTTCTTT,CASSLDYRVNTEAFF
TRBJ2-4,NA,TRBV29-1,few,TGCAGCGCCGAGGGTCCTGACGGAAACATTCAGTACTTC,CSAEGPDGNIQYF
TRBJ1-2,NA,TRBV7-2,few,TGTGCCAGCAGCTTTTACAGCTCCAACTATGGCTACACCTTC,CASSFYSSNYGYTF
TRBJ2-5,TRBD1,TRBV27,few,TGTGCCAGCAGTTTATCAGGCTGGGACAGGGGAGAGACCCAGTACTTC,CASSLSGWDRGETQYF
TRBJ2-5,NA,TRBV19,NA,TGTGCCAGTAGGCAGGGGAACTACCAAGAGACCCAGTACTTC,CASRQGNYQETQYF
TRBJ2-2,TRBD1,TRBV5-6,few,TGTGCCAGCAGCACAACCCAATACAGGGGTAACACCGGGGAGCTGTTTTTT,CASSTTQYRGNTGELFF
TRBJ1-5,NA,TRBV30,few,TGTGCCTGGACCCCCCAGGAGGGTCAGGCCCAGCATTTT,CAWTPQEGQAQHF
TRBJ2-1,NA,TRBV10-1,once,TGCGCCAGCAGTACTGGAGCGGGTCTCAATGAGCAGTTCTTC,CASSTGAGLNEQFF
TRBJ2-3,NA,TRBV7-6,few,TGTGCCAGCAGCGACTCGGACTCGAGGGCAGATACGCAGTATTTT,CASSDSDSRADTQYF
TRBJ2-5,TRBD2,TRBV14,NA,TGTGCCAGCAGCCAAGGGGGAGCGGGAGTCGGCGAGACCCAGTACTTC,CASSQGGAGVGETQYF
TRBJ2-5,TRBD1,TRBV7-8,few,TGTGCCAGCAGCTTTTGGACAACAGGGGATTTTGGAGAGACCCAGTACTTC,CASSFWTTGDFGETQYF
TRBJ1-1,NA,TRBV18,NA,TGTGCCAGCTCACCGCCGAGGTACACTGAAGCTTTCTTT,CASSPPRYTEAFF
TRBJ2-1,NA,TRBV7-3,few,TGTGCCAGCAGCCCCCAGGGCGGGGCGGGATCCTACAATGAGCAGTTCTTC,CASSPQGGAGSYNEQFF
TRBJ2-3,NA,TRBV7-8,few,TGTGCCAGCAGCTTAGGGGCGGGAGATACGCAGTATTTT,CASSLGAGDTQYF
TRBJ2-1,NA,TRBV9,NA,TGTGCCAGCAGCGTAGGCGGGCTCCGCTCCTACAATGAGCAGTTCTTC,CASSVGGLRSYNEQFF
TRBJ2-4,TRBD1,TRBV19,NA,TGTGCCAGGCCGGGACAGGGGGACATTCAGTACTTC,CARPGQGDIQYF
TRBJ2-2,NA,TRBV2,few,TGTGCCAGCAATATAGCGGAGAACACCGGGGAGCTGTTTTTT,CASNIAENTGELFF
TRBJ2-1,NA,TRBV7-9,few,TGTGCCAGCAGCTTAACTGACAATGAGCAGTTCTTC,CASSLTDNEQFF
TRBJ2-1,TRBD2,TRBV15,few,TGTGCCACCAGCAGCGCCATAACTAGCGGGAGTAAGGATGAGCAGTTCTTC,CATSSAITSGSKDEQFF
TRBJ2-3,NA,TRBV5-1,few,TGCGCCAGCAGCATTAGCGACTACACAGATACGCAGTATTTT,CASSISDYTDTQYF
TRBJ1-2,NA,TRBV6-5,NA,TGTGCCAGCCACCCTCCAGGGGTCTATGGCTACACCTTC,CASHPPGVYGYTF
TRBJ2-3,NA,TRBV4-2,few,TGTGCCAGCAGCCAATACGAGATCACAGATACGCAGTATTTT,CASSQYEITDTQYF
TRBJ1-1,TRBD1,TRBV18,NA,TGTGCCAGCTCACCGACAGGGGTCGGCACTGAAGCTTTCTTT,CASSPTGVGTEAFF
TRBJ1-2,NA,TRBV15,NA,TGTGCCACCAGCAGTTCAGGGGTTTGGGGCTACACCTTC,CATSSSGVWGYTF
TRBJ2-2,NA,TRBV5-1,NA,TGCGCCAGCAGCTTGACAGGGACGAACACCGGGGAGCTGTTTTTT,CASSLTGTNTGELFF
TRBJ2-2,NA,TRBV7-2,NA,TGTGCCAGCAGCTTGACACCGAACACCGGGGAGCTGTTTTTT,CASSLTPNTGELFF
TRBJ2-5,TRBD1,TRBV12-5,few,TGTGCTAGTGGTTTGGGGACAGGGGGACGGGAGACCCAGTACTTC,CASGLGTGGRETQYF
TRBJ1-2,TRBD1,TRBV19,few,TGTGCCAGTATCAGTGGAGGGGGCGACTATGGCTACACCTTC,CASISGGGDYGYTF
TRBJ1-1,TRBD1,TRBV2,few,TGTGCCAGCGCCACAGGGGGCAGGGGTGAAGCTTTCTTT,CASATGGRGEAFF
TRBJ2-1,TRBD2,TRBV7-6,NA,TGTGCCAGCAGCCAACGACCGACTAGCGGGATAGGTGAGCAGTTCTTC,CASSQRPTSGIGEQFF
TRBJ1-2,NA,TRBV28,NA,TGTGCCAGCCGATCCCCAGGGCAAGTTCATCAAGGCTACACCTTC,CASRSPGQVHQGYTF
TRBJ2-3,NA,TRBV9,NA,TGTGCCAGCAGCGTAAGGGGGATCGGCACAGATACGCAGTATTTT,CASSVRGIGTDTQYF
TRBJ1-2,NA,TRBV29-1,NA,TGCAGCGGCGGCGCGGAGAACTATGGCTACACCTTC,CSGGAENYGYTF
TRBJ1-1,NA,TRBV6-1,NA,TGTGCCAGCAGCACGTCAAAGCGGGCTTTCTTT,CASSTSKRAFF
TRBJ1-4,TRBD1,TRBV6-6,NA,TGTGCCAGCAGTCCCCGGGACAGGGACAATGAAAAACTGTTTTTT,CASSPRDRDNEKLFF
TRBJ2-1,TRBD1,TRBV5-5,few,TGTGCCAGCAGCTTGAGGTTTGGGACAGGGAGGAATGAGCAGTTCTTC,CASSLRFGTGRNEQFF
TRBJ1-1,NA,TRBV11-2,NA,TGTGCCAGCAGTTCGTGGACTCACCAGAACACTGAAGCTTTCTTT,CASSSWTHQNTEAFF
TRBJ2-1,NA,TRBV7-7,NA,TGTGCTAGCAGCTTAGGCCCAGGGAACTTCTACAATGAGCAGTTCTTC,CASSLGPGNFYNEQFF
TRBJ1-1,TRBD1,TRBV29-1,few,TGCAGCGTGGAGGACAGGGCGAACACTGAAGCTTTCTTT,CSVEDRANTEAFF